Each of the 4 T cell receptor beta chains below was sequenced from the same sample in a study of control samples from healthy donors and cancer patients. Assay: immunoSEQ multiplex PCR; the TCRdb copy retains only in-frame clones and omits some. The table lists about 190,000 clones, approximately 92% of them singletons, with more than 1.1% in the top ten. Source material: blood. The receptor set was obtained from a man between 18 and 29 years old in good health.

The chain is built from TRBV24-1 and TRBJ2-5; possible D gene TRBD1, 6 bases. This CDR3 spans 13 amino acids. Trimming removed 7 bases from V and 4 bases from J, with 12 bases in between. Per the germline V gene, CDR1 is KGHDR and CDR2 is SFDVKD. The CDR3 DNA reads as TGTGCCACCAGAGGACAGCCCCGAGAGACCCAGTACTTC. This encodes CATRGQPRETQYF.

The chain joins TRBV29-1 to TRBJ1-1; 12 bases map to TRBD1. The CDR3 is 15 amino acids. Germline V gives CDR1 SQVTM, CDR2 ANQGSEA. V shed 5 bases, J shed 5 bases, and the junction held 9 bases outside the gene matches. The CDR3: CSVITGTGGVTEAFF. The CDR3 coding sequence is TGCAGCGTTATTACCGGGACAGGGGGCGTGACTGAAGCTTTCTTT.

CDR3 in amino acids: CASSDSERPEAFF. In nucleotides, the CDR3 is TGTGCCAGCAGTGACTCAGAGAGGCCTGAAGCTTTCTTT. This chain connects TRBV6-4 to TRBJ1-1; D unresolved. The germline V gene has CDR1 MRHNA and CDR2 SNTAGT. The CDR3 contains 13 residues. The germline V and J ends were trimmed by 0 bases and 6 bases, with 8 bases remaining between them.

This chain uses TRBV5-6 with TRBJ2-7; D call uncertain. V lost 7 bases and J lost 3, with 23 bases in between. The CDR3 totals 16 residues. CDR1 SGHDT and CDR2 YYEEEE come from the germline V gene. The CDR3 nucleotides are TGTGCCAGCGGATTCTATCCGGTCTCATCGGGCTACGAGCAGTACTTC. Its protein is CASGFYPVSSGYEQYF.